Listed here are 25 T cell receptor beta chains from one sample, sequenced in a study of T cell changes during pregnancy in multiple sclerosis. Sequencing used immunoSEQ multiplex PCR; TCRdb keeps in-frame clones, though not all of them. The sample holds some 31,000 clones, around nine tenths seen once. Specimen: CD4+ T cells from peripheral blood mononuclear cells, collected in the second trimester of pregnancy. These receptors were obtained from a female donor in good health, enrolled as a control in a pregnancy study.

V gene TRBV10-3 combines with J gene TRBJ2-5, with D perhaps matching TRBD1 (6 bases). V dropped 6 bases and J dropped 4 bases, with 15 bases sitting between them. The CDR3 is 14 residues long. The germline gives CDR1 ENHRY, CDR2 SYGVKD. CDR3 region: CAIRPGTIGETQYF. CDR3 in DNA: TGTGCCATCAGGCCCGGGACAATCGGAGAGACCCAGTACTTC.

CDR3 bases: TGTGCCAGCAGCTTAGGGCCCGTCTATGGCTACACCTTC. Its protein is CASSLGPVYGYTF. The chain uses TRBV11-2 and TRBJ1-2; D uncertain. Trimming removed 1 base at V and 4 bases at J, with 7 bases between. Germline V gives CDR1 SGHAT, CDR2 FQNNGV. The length of the CDR3 is 13 residues. Together with reference TRBV11-2 and TRBJ1-2, the CDR3 gives the full variable domain: EAGVAQSPRYKIIEKRQSVAFWCNPISGHATLYWYQQILGQGPKLLIQFQNNGVVDDSQLPKDRFSAERLKGVDSTLKIQPAKLEDSAVYLCASSLGPVYGYTFGSGTRLTVV.

The chain combines TRBV5-4 with TRBJ2-1; maybe TRBD2 (6 bases). CDR3 size: 17 residues. V gave up 0 bases and J gave up 0 bases, with 13 bases separating them. Germline V gene data show CDR1 as SGHNT and CDR2 as YYREEE (reference sequence). The CDR3, as DNA: TGTGCCAGCAGCTTGGGGTCCAAGGGAGGCTCCTACAATGAGCAGTTCTTC. Translating it yields CASSLGSKGGSYNEQFF.

The chain employs TRBV11-1 and TRBJ2-5; TRBD2 is a possible D gene (5 bases). The CDR3 loop spans 16 amino acids. Germline CDR1 SGHAT, CDR2 FQDESV (reference sequence). Trimming stripped 4 bases from V and 2 bases from J, with 17 bases between. The CDR3 is CASSSSVGGGQETQYF. The CDR3 DNA follows: TGTGCCAGCAGCTCATCGGTAGGAGGTGGGCAAGAGACCCAGTACTTC.

The J gene is TRBJ2-3, the V gene TRBV11-2, with TRBD1 as a possible D gene (5 bases). Germline-derived CDR1 and CDR2 are SGHAT and FQNNGV. Between the trimmed V and J ends, which lost 0 bases and 6 bases, there was a span of 10 bases. The CDR3 sequence is 14 residues long. In DNA, the CDR3 is TGTGCCAGCAGCTTAGATGGGGCCCTGGATACGCAGTATTTT. The encoded protein is CASSLDGALDTQYF.

CDR3 in DNA: TGTGCCAGCAGCAATCAGGGGGACAGGCCTTACTATGGCTACACCTTC. Its protein is CASSNQGDRPYYGYTF. The chain has TRBV21-1 and TRBJ1-2; the DNA was not used to check the table's D call, TRBD1. TRBV21-1 is a documented pseudogene. This CDR3 spans 16 amino acids.

This chain links TRBV27 with TRBJ2-5; D might be TRBD1 (6 bases). Germline V gene sequence: CDR1 MNHEY, CDR2 SMNVEV (reference sequence). This CDR3 contains 12 residues. V gave up 7 bases and J gave up 4 bases, with 10 bases separating them. The CDR3 nucleotides are TGTGCCAGCAAGGGGGTCCTAGAGACCCAGTACTTC. Translating gives CASKGVLETQYF.

The V call is TRBV14, the J call TRBJ1-4, with D uncertain. The ends were cut back, 0 bases at V and 0 bases at J, with 8 bases in the middle. Germline loops: CDR1 SGHDN, CDR2 FVKESK. This CDR3 is 16 amino acids long. The CDR3 bases are TGTGCCAGCAGCCAAGATCTTCCCGCAACTAATGAAAAACTGTTTTTT. This codes for CASSQDLPATNEKLFF. Combining the CDR3 with reference TRBV14 and TRBJ1-4 gives the whole variable domain EAGVTQFPSHSVIEKGQTVTLRCDPISGHDNLYWYRRVMGKEIKFLLHFVKESKQDESGMPNNRFLAERTGGTYSTLKVQPAELEDSGVYFCASSQDLPATNEKLFFGSGTQLSVL.

This sequence joins TRBV10-3 and TRBJ1-1, with D unclear. The CDR3 loop spans 15 amino acids. With 0 bases removed from V and 0 bases from J, the gap between germline ends came to 8 bases. The V gene's germline CDR1 is ENHRY and CDR2 SYGVKD. The CDR3 DNA is TGTGCCATCAGTGAGTCAGCGGGAATGAACACTGAAGCTTTCTTT. It yields the protein CAISESAGMNTEAFF.

The chain carries TRBV2 and TRBJ1-2, with 8 bases aligning to TRBD1. Germline V CDR1 and CDR2: SNHLY, FYNNEI. V gave up 11 bases and J gave up 8 bases; unmatched junction bases: 7. The CDR3 is 11 residues long. Here the CDR3 DNA reads TGTGCCGGCGGGACAGGTTGGGGCTACACCTTC. Amino acids: CAGGTGWGYTF.

The chain carries TRBV30 and TRBJ1-1, with D tentatively TRBD1 (5 bases). Trimming stripped 3 bases from V and 1 base from J, with 15 bases between. Germline V CDR1 and CDR2: GTSNPN, SVGIG (reference sequence). This CDR3 region has 15 residues. Here the CDR3 reads CAWRSVGRANTEAFF. As DNA, the CDR3 is TGTGCCTGGAGGTCCGTGGGCAGGGCGAACACTGAAGCTTTCTTT.

The DNA for the CDR3 is TGTGCCAGCACCCCCCCTGGGGGGGGCTCAGATACGCAGTATTTT. This codes for CASTPPGGGSDTQYF. The chain employs TRBV6-6 and TRBJ2-3; weak D call: TRBD2 (7 bases). The CDR3 totals 15 residues. The V end lost 7 bases, the J end lost 4 bases, and 18 bases lay between the germline ends. Per germline, CDR1 MNHNY and CDR2 SVGAGI (reference sequence).

This clone was found once. The V gene is TRBV15, the J gene TRBJ2-3; TRBD2 matches 8 bases. This CDR3 is 17 amino acids long. V lost 1 base and J lost 4; bases outside the gene matches: 10. Germline CDR1 is LNHNV and CDR2 is YYDKDF (reference sequence). CDR3 nucleotides: TGTGCCACCAGCAGAGCTGTACTAGCGGTGGGCCCAGATACGCAGTATTTT. Translated: CATSRAVLAVGPDTQYF.

J is TRBJ2-7 and V is TRBV4-3; unclear D gene. Germline CDR1 is LGHNA and CDR2 is YSLEER. The CDR3 length is 14 residues. V was trimmed by 0 bases and J by 2 bases, leaving 8 bases between them. CDR3: CASSQDTGTYEQYF. In DNA form, the CDR3 reads TGCGCCAGCAGCCAAGATACGGGTACCTACGAGCAGTACTTC.

The gene calls are TRBV10-2 and TRBJ1-4, with a possible D match to TRBD1 (5 bases). The length of the CDR3 is 12 residues. CDR1 WSHSY and CDR2 SAAADI come from the germline V gene. The ends were cut back, 4 bases at V and 5 bases at J, with 5 bases in the middle. The CDR3 DNA follows: TGCGCCAGCAGTGGACAGAATGAAAAACTGTTTTTT. Protein: CASSGQNEKLFF.

This clone was observed once. J is TRBJ1-2 and V is TRBV18; tentatively, D is TRBD1 (6 bases). The CDR3 loop spans 16 amino acids. Trimming stripped 0 bases from V and 0 bases from J, with 11 bases between. Germline CDR1 KGHSH, CDR2 LQKENI. The CDR3 loop is CASSPPMTGANYGYTF. The CDR3 DNA is TGTGCCAGCTCACCACCGATGACAGGCGCTAACTATGGCTACACCTTC.

The CDR3 DNA reads as TGTGCCAGCAGCCCCCCAGGACTCCCCTATGGCTACACCTTC. It yields the protein CASSPPGLPYGYTF. The chain uses TRBV7-9 and TRBJ1-2, with no clear D. Germline V gives CDR1 SEHNR, CDR2 FQNEAQ (reference sequence). V was trimmed by 5 bases and J by 4 bases, leaving 14 bases between them. The CDR3 runs 14 residues.

This clone showed up just once. This chain joins TRBV7-8 and TRBJ1-2; the D is unclear. Trimming took 4 bases from V and 4 from J, leaving 19 bases between them. CDR3 length equals 16 residues. The germline CDR1 and CDR2 sequences are SGHVS and FQNEAQ. In DNA, the CDR3 is TGTGCCAGCAGCTCCGCGGGTGTAGGGATGAGCTATGGCTACACCTTC. Translated, it gives CASSSAGVGMSYGYTF.

This clone was seen more than once but under ten times. The chain combines TRBV11-2 with TRBJ1-2, with D unclear. Germline V gene lookup returns CDR1 SGHAT and CDR2 FQNNGV. This CDR3 is 12 amino acids long. Trimming removed 5 bases from V and 2 bases from J, with 6 bases in between. The CDR3 sequence is CASSPGNYGYTF. As DNA, the CDR3 is TGTGCCAGCAGCCCGGGGAACTATGGCTACACCTTC.

This clone came up once. The genes are TRBV2 and TRBJ2-3, with 9 bases lining up with TRBD1. Germline CDR1 reads SNHLY; CDR2 reads FYNNEI. The CDR3 covers 16 residues. V lost 3 bases and J lost 0; bases outside the gene matches: 4. CDR3 in amino acids: CASSDGTGISTDTQYF. DNA for the CDR3: TGTGCCAGCAGTGATGGGACAGGGATTAGCACAGATACGCAGTATTTT.

CDR3 amino acids: CASSPDRVNTEAFF. For the CDR3, the DNA is TGTGCCAGCAGTCCCGACAGGGTGAACACTGAAGCTTTCTTT. V usage is TRBV7-2 and J usage is TRBJ1-1, with 7 bases identical to TRBD1. Germline V lookup: CDR1 SGHTA, CDR2 FQGNSA. The CDR3 is 14 residues long. V trimming: 6 bases; J trimming: 0 bases; junction bases outside the gene matches: 4.

The chain joins TRBV6-1 to TRBJ1-1; D not resolved. The CDR3 extends over 14 amino acids. The ends were cut back, 2 bases at V and 5 bases at J, with 12 bases in the middle. From germline, CDR1 is MNHNS and CDR2 SASEGT. CDR3 bases: TGTGCCAGCAGTGAACTCGAGGGAAAGACTGAAGCTTTCTTT. It translates to CASSELEGKTEAFF.

The chain has TRBV27 and TRBJ2-2; 12 positions agree with TRBD2. The trim removed 6 bases at V and 0 bases at J, leaving 8 bases unmatched. Germline V gene lookup returns CDR1 MNHEY and CDR2 SMNVEV (reference sequence). The CDR3 length is 18 residues. Here the CDR3 reads CASRKRTSGAANTGELFF. The CDR3 nucleotides read TGTGCCAGCAGGAAACGGACTAGCGGGGCCGCGAACACCGGGGAGCTGTTTTTT.

This clone was detected only once. CDR3 nucleotides: TGTGCCAGCAGCCGTAGCGCGGCGGGGGGGATTTACTACGAGCAGTACTTC. Amino acid sequence: CASSRSAAGGIYYEQYF. This rearrangement joins TRBV5-4 to TRBJ2-7; TRBD2 matches 9 bases. Germline V gene lookup returns CDR1 SGHNT and CDR2 YYREEE (reference sequence). CDR3 size: 17 residues. Trimming cost V 4 bases and J 3 bases; bases outside gene matches: 14.

The chain is built from TRBV6-5 and TRBJ2-1; weak D call: TRBD1 (5 bases). V was cut by 5 bases and J by 10 bases, with 21 bases left in between. The CDR3 extends over 15 amino acids. The germline CDR1 and CDR2 sequences are MNHEY and SVGAGI. The CDR3 nucleotides read TGTGCCAGCAGTGACTGGGGCTCGGACGCAATCGAGCAGTTCTTC. As protein: CASSDWGSDAIEQFF.